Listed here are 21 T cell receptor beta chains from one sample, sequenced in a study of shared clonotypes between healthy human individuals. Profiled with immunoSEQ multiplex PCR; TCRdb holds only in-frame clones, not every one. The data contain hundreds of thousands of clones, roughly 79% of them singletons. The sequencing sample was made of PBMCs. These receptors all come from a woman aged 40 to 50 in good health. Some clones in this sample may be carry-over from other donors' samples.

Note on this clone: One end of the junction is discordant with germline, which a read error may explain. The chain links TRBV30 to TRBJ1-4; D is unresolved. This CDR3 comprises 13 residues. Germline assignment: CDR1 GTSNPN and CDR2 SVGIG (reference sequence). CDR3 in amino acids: CARSVNGNEKLFF. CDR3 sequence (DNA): TGTGCCCGGAGTGTAAACGGCAACGAAAAACTGTTTTTT.

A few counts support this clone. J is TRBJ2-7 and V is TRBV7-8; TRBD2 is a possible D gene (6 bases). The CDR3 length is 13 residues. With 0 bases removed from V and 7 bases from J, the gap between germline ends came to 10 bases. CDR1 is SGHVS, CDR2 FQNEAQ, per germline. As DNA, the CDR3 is TGTGCCAGCAGCTTAGCGTGGGAGGCAGAGCAGTACTTC. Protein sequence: CASSLAWEAEQYF.

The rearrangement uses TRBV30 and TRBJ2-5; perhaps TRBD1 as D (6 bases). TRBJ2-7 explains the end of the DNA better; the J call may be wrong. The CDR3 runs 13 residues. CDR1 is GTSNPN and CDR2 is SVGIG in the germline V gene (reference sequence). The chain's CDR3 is CAWSGGQRHEQYF. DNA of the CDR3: TGTGCCTGGAGTGGGGGGCAGCGCCACGAGCAGTACTTC.

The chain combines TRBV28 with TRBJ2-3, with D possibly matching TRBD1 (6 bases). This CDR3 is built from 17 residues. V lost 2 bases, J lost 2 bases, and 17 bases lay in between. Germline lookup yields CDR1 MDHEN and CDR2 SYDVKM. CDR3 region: CASSLGGGTGFTDTQYF. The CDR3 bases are TGTGCCAGCAGTTTAGGGGGCGGAACGGGATTCACAGATACGCAGTATTTT.

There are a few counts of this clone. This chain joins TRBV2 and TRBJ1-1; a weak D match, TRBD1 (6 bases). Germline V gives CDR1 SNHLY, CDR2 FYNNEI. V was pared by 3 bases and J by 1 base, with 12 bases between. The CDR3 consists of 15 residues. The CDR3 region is CASSELVGGNTEAFF. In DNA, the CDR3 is TGTGCCAGCAGTGAGTTGGTAGGGGGGAACACTGAAGCTTTCTTT.

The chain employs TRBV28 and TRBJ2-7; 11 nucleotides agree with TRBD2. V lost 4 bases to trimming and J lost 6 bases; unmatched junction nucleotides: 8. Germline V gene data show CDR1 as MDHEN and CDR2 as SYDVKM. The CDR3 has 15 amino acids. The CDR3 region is CASSSHRLAGIEQYF. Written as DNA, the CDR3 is TGTGCCAGCAGTTCCCACAGACTAGCGGGGATCGAGCAGTACTTC.

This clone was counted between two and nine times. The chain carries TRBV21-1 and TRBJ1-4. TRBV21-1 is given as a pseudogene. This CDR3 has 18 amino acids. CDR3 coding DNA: TGTGCCAGCAGCAAAGGTGGGCGGGCGAGGGCAGAGAGTGAAAAACTGTTTTTT. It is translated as CASSKGGRARAESEKLFF.

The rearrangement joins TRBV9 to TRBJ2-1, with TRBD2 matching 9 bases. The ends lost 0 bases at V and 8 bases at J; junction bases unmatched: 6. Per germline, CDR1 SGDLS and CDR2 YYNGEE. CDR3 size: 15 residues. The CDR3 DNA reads TGTGCCAGCAGCGTAGTGGGTGCGGGAGGGGATGAGCAGTTCTTC. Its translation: CASSVVGAGGDEQFF.

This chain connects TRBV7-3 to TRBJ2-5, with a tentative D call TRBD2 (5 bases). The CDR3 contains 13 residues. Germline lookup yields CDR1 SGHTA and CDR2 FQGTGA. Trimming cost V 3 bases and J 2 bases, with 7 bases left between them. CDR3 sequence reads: CASSFGSQETQYF. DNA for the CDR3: TGTGCCAGCAGCTTTGGGAGTCAAGAGACCCAGTACTTC.

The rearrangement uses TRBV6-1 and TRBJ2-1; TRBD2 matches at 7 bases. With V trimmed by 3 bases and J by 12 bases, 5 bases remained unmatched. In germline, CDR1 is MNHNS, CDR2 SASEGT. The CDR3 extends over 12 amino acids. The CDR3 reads CASSERSGGQFF. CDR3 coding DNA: TGTGCCAGCAGTGAGAGGTCGGGGGGGCAGTTCTTC.

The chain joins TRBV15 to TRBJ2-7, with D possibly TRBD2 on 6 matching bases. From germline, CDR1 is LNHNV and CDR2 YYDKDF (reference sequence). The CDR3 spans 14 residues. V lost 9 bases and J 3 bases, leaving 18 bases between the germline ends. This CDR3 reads CATQIGGGVYEQYF. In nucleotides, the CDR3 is TGTGCCACGCAAATCGGGGGTGGCGTCTACGAGCAGTACTTC. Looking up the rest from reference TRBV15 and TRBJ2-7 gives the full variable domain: DAMVIQNPRYQVTQFGKPVTLSCSQTLNHNVMYWYQQKSSQAPKLLFHYYDKDFNNEADTPDNFQSRRPNTSFCFLDIRSPGLGDTAMYLCATQIGGGVYEQYFGPGTRLTVT.

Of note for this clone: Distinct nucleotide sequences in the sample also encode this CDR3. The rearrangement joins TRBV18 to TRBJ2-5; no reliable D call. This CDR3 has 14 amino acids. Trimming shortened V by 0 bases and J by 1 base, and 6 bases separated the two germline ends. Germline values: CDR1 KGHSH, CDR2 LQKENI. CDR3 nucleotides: TGTGCCAGCTCACCACCAGGGATCCAAGAGACCCAGTACTTC. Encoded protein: CASSPPGIQETQYF.

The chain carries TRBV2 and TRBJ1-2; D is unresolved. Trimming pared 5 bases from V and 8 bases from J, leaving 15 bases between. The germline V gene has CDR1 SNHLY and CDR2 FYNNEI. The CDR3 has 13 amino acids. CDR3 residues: CASSLGSTDGYTF. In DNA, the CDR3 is TGTGCCAGCAGTTTGGGGAGTACCGACGGCTACACCTTC.

The CDR3 loop is CASSRLSGSNQPQHF. CDR3 nucleotides: TGTGCCAGCAGTCGGCTCTCCGGAAGCAATCAGCCCCAGCATTTT. V is TRBV28 and J is TRBJ1-5; D uncertain. The CDR3 contains 15 residues. From germline, CDR1 is MDHEN and CDR2 SYDVKM. V shed 5 bases and J shed 1 base, with 12 bases lying between them.

CDR3 in amino acids: CASSSHRGKAFF. The CDR3 DNA follows: TGTGCCAGCAGTTCTCACAGGGGCAAAGCTTTCTTT. The rearrangement joins TRBV27 to TRBJ1-1; 7 bases are shared with TRBD1. The CDR3 has 12 amino acids. Germline CDR1 and CDR2: MNHEY and SMNVEV (reference sequence). Trimming at V came to 4 bases and at J to 9 bases, leaving 5 bases not matched to a gene.

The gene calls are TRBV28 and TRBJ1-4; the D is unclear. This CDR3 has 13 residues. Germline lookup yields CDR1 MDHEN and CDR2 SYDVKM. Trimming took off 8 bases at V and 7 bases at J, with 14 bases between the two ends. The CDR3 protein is CASGPTGREKLFF. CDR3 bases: TGTGCCAGCGGGCCCACGGGTCGTGAAAAACTGTTTTTT.

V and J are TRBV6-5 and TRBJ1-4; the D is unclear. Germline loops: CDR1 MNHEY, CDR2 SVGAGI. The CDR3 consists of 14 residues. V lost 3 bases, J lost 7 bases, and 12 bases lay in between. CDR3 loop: CASSYDGDGEKLFF. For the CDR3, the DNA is TGTGCCAGCAGTTATGATGGAGACGGTGAAAAACTGTTTTTT.

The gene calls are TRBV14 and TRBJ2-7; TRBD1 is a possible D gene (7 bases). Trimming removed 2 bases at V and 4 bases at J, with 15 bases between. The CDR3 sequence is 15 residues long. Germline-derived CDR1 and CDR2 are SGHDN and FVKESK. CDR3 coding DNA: TGTGCCAGCAGCCAAACCAGACAGGGACTGTACGAGCAGTACTTC. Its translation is CASSQTRQGLYEQYF.

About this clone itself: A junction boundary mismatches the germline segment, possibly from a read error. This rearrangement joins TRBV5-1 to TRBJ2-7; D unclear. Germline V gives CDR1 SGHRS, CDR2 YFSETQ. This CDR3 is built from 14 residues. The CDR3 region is CASSLDGPPGPRDF. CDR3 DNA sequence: TGCGCCAGCAGCTTGGACGGCCCACCTGGACCTCGGGACTTC.

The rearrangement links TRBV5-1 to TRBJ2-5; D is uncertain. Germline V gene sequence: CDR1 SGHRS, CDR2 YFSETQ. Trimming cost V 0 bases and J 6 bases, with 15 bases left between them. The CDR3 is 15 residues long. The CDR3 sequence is CASSLAADRVKTQYF. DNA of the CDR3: TGCGCCAGCAGCTTGGCGGCAGACCGGGTGAAGACCCAGTACTTC.

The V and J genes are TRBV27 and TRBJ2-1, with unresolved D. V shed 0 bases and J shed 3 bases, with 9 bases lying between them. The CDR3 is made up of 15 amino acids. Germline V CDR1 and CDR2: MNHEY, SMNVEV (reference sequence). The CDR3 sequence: CASSLSGFDYNEQFF. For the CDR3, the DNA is TGTGCCAGCAGTTTATCAGGGTTCGACTACAATGAGCAGTTCTTC.